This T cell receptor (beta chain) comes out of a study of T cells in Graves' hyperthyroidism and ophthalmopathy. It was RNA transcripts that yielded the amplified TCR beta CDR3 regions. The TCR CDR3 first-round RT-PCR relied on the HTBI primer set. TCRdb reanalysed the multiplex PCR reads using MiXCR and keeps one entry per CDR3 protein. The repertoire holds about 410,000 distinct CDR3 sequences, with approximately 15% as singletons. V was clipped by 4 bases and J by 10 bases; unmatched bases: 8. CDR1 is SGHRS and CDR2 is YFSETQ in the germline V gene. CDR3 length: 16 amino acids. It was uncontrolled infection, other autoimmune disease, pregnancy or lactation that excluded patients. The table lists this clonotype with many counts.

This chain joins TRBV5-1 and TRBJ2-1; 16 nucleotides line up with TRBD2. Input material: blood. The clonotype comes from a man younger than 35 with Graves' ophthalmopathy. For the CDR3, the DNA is TGCGCCAGCAGCCTCGGGACTAGCGGGGGGGCGGTCGAGCAGTTCTTC. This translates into CASSLGTSGGAVEQFF.